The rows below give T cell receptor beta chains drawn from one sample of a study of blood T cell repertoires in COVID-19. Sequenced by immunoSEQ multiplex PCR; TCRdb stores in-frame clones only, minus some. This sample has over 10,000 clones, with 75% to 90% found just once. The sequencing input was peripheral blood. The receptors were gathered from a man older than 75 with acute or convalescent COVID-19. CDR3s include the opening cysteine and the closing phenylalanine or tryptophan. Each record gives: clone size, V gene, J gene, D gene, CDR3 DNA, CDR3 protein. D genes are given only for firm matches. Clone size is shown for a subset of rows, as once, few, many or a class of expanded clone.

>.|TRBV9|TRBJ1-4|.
TGTGCCAGCTCCCGCGCAGGGTCTAATGAAAAACTGTTTTTT
CASSRAGSNEKLFF
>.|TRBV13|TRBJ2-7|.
TGTGCCAGCAGCTGGCGACAGCAGACTTACGAGCAGTACTTC
CASSWRQQTYEQYF
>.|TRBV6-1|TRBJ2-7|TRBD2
TGTGCCAGCAGCCGGTACGGGAGGGCCGGAGAGCAGTACTTC
CASSRYGRAGEQYF
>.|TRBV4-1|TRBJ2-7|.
TGCGCCAGCAGCCTCGGGTGGCCCGGCTCCTACGAGCAGTACTTC
CASSLGWPGSYEQYF
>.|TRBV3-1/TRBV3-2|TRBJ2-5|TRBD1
TGTGCCAGCAGCCCGGACAGGGGAAGGTTGGAGACCCAGTACTTC
CASSPDRGRLETQYF
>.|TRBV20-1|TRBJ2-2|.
TGCAGTGCTAGTAACCAGGATAGTTTCACCGGGGAGCTGTTTTTT
CSASNQDSFTGELFF
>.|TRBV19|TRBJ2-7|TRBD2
TGTGCCAGTAGTCCAGGACTAGCCCCACAGTACTTC
CASSPGLAPQYF
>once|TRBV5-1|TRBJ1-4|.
TGCGCCAGCAGCTTGGGCCAGATTAATGAAAAACTGTTTTTT
CASSLGQINEKLFF
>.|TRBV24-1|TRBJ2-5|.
TGTGCCACCAGTGATTCGAGGGAAACCCAAGAGACCCAGTACTTC
CATSDSRETQETQYF
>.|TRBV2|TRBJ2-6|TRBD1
TGTGCCAGCAGTGGGACAGGGGGTGCAGGGGCCAACGTCCTGACTTTC
CASSGTGGAGANVLTF
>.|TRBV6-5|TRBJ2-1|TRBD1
TGTGCCAGCAGGCCCGAGGACAGGGACTACAATGAGCAGTTCTTC
CASRPEDRDYNEQFF
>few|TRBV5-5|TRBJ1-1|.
TGTGCCAGCAGCTACGCTACAGGGAACACTGAAGCTTTCTTT
CASSYATGNTEAFF
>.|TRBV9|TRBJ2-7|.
TGTGCCAGCAGCCCCCGGACTAACTCCTACGAGCAGTACTTC
CASSPRTNSYEQYF
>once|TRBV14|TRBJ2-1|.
TGTGCCAGCAGCCCTCAGGGGATCGGCGGTGAGCAGTTCTTC
CASSPQGIGGEQFF
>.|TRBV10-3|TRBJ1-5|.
TGTGCCAGCAAACAGGGAAAGGGGAGCAATCAGCCCCAGCATTTT
CASKQGKGSNQPQHF
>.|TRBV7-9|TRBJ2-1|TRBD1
TGTGCCAGCGGCCGGTGGGACAGGGCTGAGAATGAGCAGTTCTTC
CASGRWDRAENEQFF
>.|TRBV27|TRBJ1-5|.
TGTGCCGCTCGGGGGGGGGCCGGTCAGCCCCAGCATTTT
CAARGGAGQPQHF
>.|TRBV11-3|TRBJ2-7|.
TGTGCCAGCAGCTCCCTCTACGAGCAGTACTTC
CASSSLYEQYF
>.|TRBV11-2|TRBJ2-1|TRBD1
TGTGCCAGCAGCGCCCAAGTTCGGACAGGAAACAATGAGCAGTTCTTC
CASSAQVRTGNNEQFF
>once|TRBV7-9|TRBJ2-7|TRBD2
TGTGCCAGCAGCCTCCTAGCGGTAGCCTACGAGCAGTACTTC
CASSLLAVAYEQYF
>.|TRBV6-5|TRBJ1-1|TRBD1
TGTGCCAGCAGGAGGGACAGGTCAAACACTGAAGCTTTCTTT
CASRRDRSNTEAFF
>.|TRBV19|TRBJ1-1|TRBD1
TGTGCCAGTAGTATGGGGACAGGGCGTACTGAAGCTTTCTTT
CASSMGTGRTEAFF
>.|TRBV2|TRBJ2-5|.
TGTGCCAGCGCGTGGGCTAGCCGACAAGAGACCCAGTACTTC
CASAWASRQETQYF
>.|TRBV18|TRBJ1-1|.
TGTGCCAGCTCACCACCGGCAGGGCCGAACACTGAAGCTTTCTTT
CASSPPAGPNTEAFF